Only a few counts were recorded for the clone carrying this T cell receptor (beta chain). The antigen remains unidentified. The PCR employed 60 Vbeta primers together with 13 Jbeta primers. Repertoires were generated with immunoSEQ multiplex PCR, while TCRdb's copy carries only in-frame clones and drops some. The sample has 140,000 to 150,000 clones, roughly 76% seen once. V shed 10 bases and J 7 bases; nucleotides not matched to a gene: 7. The CDR3 has 13 amino acids. The germline gives CDR1 ENHRY, CDR2 SYGVKD. The sample is drawn from a study of cytomegalovirus exposure and HLA in healthy donors. Healthy bone marrow donors made up the cohort. Study-level results: Earlier findings revealed that most TCR beta V segments proved productive either about 87% or about 30% of the time. Some V segments could not be told apart, so they were left out, TRBV6-2 and TRBV6-3 among them. Sequences of the TCR beta chain were said to predict the HLA-A and HLA-B alleles of most subjects accurately.

The chain joins TRBV10-3 to TRBJ1-4; TRBD1 aligns across 9 bases. The sequence derives from a woman younger than 45 in good health and CMV-seronegative. The sample consisted of PBMCs. DNA of the CDR3: TGTGCCACCGAGTCGGGACAGGGTGAAAAACTGTTTTTT. Amino acids: CATESGQGEKLFF.